These 10 T cell receptor beta chains came from one sample sequenced in a study of metastatic and nonmetastatic thyroid tumors. TCRdb re-called clones via MiXCR from the PCR reads. The top ten hold roughly 14% of the sample, which has 26,000 or so clones, 15% seen once. All patients were treatment-naive before thyroid surgery. The sample was blood. These receptors were collected from a male donor with papillary thyroid cancer or a benign thyroid nodule (not recorded which). Some clones in this sample may be carry-over from other donors' samples.

The chain uses TRBV7-3 and TRBJ1-2; D not resolved. Trimming pared 6 bases from V and 3 bases from J, leaving 20 bases between. Germline V gene lookup returns CDR1 SGHTA and CDR2 FQGTGA. CDR3 length equals 16 residues. CDR3 sequence reads: CASSRKVAGSDYGYTF. In DNA, the CDR3 is TGTGCCAGCAGTCGTAAGGTGGCAGGATCAGACTATGGCTACACCTTC.

The sample holds many counts of this clone. This sequence joins TRBV7-9 and TRBJ2-1; 7 bases are a match to TRBD2. Trimming at V came to 5 bases and at J to 6 bases, leaving 13 bases not matched to a gene. The CDR3 runs to 16 residues. The germline V gene has CDR1 SEHNR and CDR2 FQNEAQ (reference sequence). CDR3 sequence reads: CASSQSLGGGSNEQFF. The CDR3 DNA reads as TGTGCCAGCAGCCAATCGCTGGGGGGGGGTAGCAATGAGCAGTTCTTC.

Only a few counts were recorded for this clone. V usage is TRBV28 and J usage is TRBJ2-1; TRBD2 agrees at 7 bases. Germline-derived CDR1 and CDR2 are MDHEN and SYDVKM. J lost 4 bases, V lost 8 bases, and 11 bases had no gene match. The CDR3 spans 15 residues. CDR3 region: CASRRAGVLYNEQFF. The CDR3 bases are TGTGCCAGCCGTAGGGCGGGAGTACTTTACAATGAGCAGTTCTTC. Looking up the rest from reference TRBV28 and TRBJ2-1 gives the full variable domain: DVKVTQSSRYLVKRTGEKVFLECVQDMDHENMFWYRQDPGLGLRLIYFSYDVKMKEKGDIPEGYSVSREKKERFSLILESASTNQTSMYLCASRRAGVLYNEQFFGPGTRLTVL.

This clone has at least ten counts. The chain is built from TRBV3-1 and TRBJ2-2; D is unclear. V gave up 2 bases and J gave up 7 bases, with 8 bases separating them. This CDR3 spans 13 amino acids. Germline assignment: CDR1 LGHDT and CDR2 YNNKEL (reference sequence). CDR3 nucleotide sequence: TGTGCCAGCAGCCAAACGACGGTCGGGGAGCTGTTTTTT. Translated: CASSQTTVGELFF.

The chain employs TRBV11-2 and TRBJ2-1; the match to TRBD2 covers 10 bases. V shed 5 bases and J 8 bases; nucleotides not matched to a gene: 3. This CDR3 is 13 amino acids long. Germline V gene data show CDR1 as SGHAT and CDR2 as FQNNGV. The chain's CDR3 is CASSTGTSDEQFF. The CDR3 DNA reads as TGTGCCAGCAGCACCGGGACTAGCGATGAGCAGTTCTTC.

This clone was recorded many times. This sequence joins TRBV27 and TRBJ1-5; D gene uncertain. Per germline, CDR1 MNHEY and CDR2 SMNVEV (reference sequence). This CDR3 spans 14 amino acids. Trimming took 5 bases from V and 0 from J, leaving 8 bases between them. This CDR3 reads CASSRPNSNQPQHF. DNA of the CDR3: TGTGCCAGCAGTCGTCCTAATAGCAATCAGCCCCAGCATTTT.

Note on this clone: The junction shows a germline mismatch at one end, possibly a read error. V usage is TRBV5-1 and J usage is TRBJ2-3, with D perhaps matching TRBD2 (5 bases). Germline CDR1 reads SGHRS; CDR2 reads YFSETQ. The CDR3 sequence is 16 residues long. The CDR3 loop is CSSRPGLGKYTDTQYF. The CDR3 region has the DNA TGCTCCAGCAGGCCGGGGTTGGGGAAGTACACAGATACGCAGTATTTT.

In its sample, this clone was seen many times. The chain is built from TRBV10-2 and TRBJ1-1; D might be TRBD1 (6 bases). Germline CDR1 WSHSY, CDR2 SAAADI. The CDR3 covers 13 residues. Between the trimmed V and J ends, which lost 6 bases and 1 base, there was a span of 9 bases. CDR3 sequence (DNA): TGCGCCAGCAGAGGACAGAAGAACACTGAAGCTTTCTTT. Translating gives CASRGQKNTEAFF.

On this clone itself: At one of its ends the junction is not consistent with the germline gene, which may arise from a read error. The chain combines TRBV7-2 with TRBJ2-7; weak D call: TRBD2 (6 bases). The length of the CDR3 is 12 residues. Germline CDR1 SGHTA, CDR2 FQGNSA. CDR3 sequence reads: CARGTGCYGQYF. The CDR3 coding sequence is TGTGCCAGAGGGACTGGGTGCTACGGGCAGTACTTC.

This clone qualifies as medium-sized (0.01 to 0.1%). The genes are TRBV6-1 and TRBJ2-3; a possible D gene is TRBD2 (5 bases). The germline CDR1 and CDR2 sequences are MNHNS and SASEGT. The CDR3 is made up of 13 amino acids. Trimming pared 6 bases from V and 2 bases from J, leaving 9 bases between. CDR3 protein: CASREVNTDTQYF. CDR3 nucleotides: TGTGCCAGCAGGGAGGTAAACACAGATACGCAGTATTTT.